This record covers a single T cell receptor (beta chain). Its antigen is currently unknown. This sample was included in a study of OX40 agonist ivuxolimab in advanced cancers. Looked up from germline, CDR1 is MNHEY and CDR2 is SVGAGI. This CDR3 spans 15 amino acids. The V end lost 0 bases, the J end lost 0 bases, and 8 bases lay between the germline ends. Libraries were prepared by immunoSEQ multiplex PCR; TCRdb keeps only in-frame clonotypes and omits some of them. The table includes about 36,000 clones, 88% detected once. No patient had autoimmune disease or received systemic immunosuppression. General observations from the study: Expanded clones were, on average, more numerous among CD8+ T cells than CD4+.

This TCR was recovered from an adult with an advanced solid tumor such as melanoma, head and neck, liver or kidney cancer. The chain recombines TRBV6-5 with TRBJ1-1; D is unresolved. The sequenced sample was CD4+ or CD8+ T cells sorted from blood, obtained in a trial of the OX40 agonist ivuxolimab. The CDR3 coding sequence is TGTGCCAGCAGTTACTCGCGGGTCATGAACACTGAAGCTTTCTTT. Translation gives CASSYSRVMNTEAFF.